Following are 32 T cell receptor beta chains from one sample sequenced in a study of blood T cells in healthy people across ages. A sample-barcoded 5' primer and a J-beta primer mix were used in a second PCR of roughly 7 to 11 cycles. TCRdb independently ran MiXCR on the 5' RACE reads; one entry per CDR3 protein. The table lists hundreds of thousands of distinct CDR3 sequences, less than 35% of them singletons. Sequences were obtained from blood. Receptor source: a woman aged 80 or over in good health.

This clonotype was seen ten or more times. The rearrangement joins TRBV28 to TRBJ2-3; D may correspond to TRBD1 or TRBD2 (5 bases each). Germline V gives CDR1 MDHEN, CDR2 SYDVKM. The germline V and J ends were trimmed by 1 base and 1 base, with 9 bases remaining between them. This CDR3 spans 15 amino acids. This CDR3 reads CASSLSRGGTDTQYF. CDR3 in DNA: TGTGCCAGCAGTTTATCGAGGGGTGGCACAGATACGCAGTATTTT.

This clonotype occurred a few times. Being one base from a much bigger clone, this may be a read error. The V and J genes are TRBV12-3 or TRBV12-4 and TRBJ2-1; 8 bases map to TRBD2. The closer fit of TRBJ2-7 to the DNA end suggests the J call may be wrong. The CDR3 contains 15 residues. The CDR3 here is CASRTGGSSYNEQYF. The CDR3 region has the DNA TGTGCCAGCAGGACGGGGGGGAGCTCCTACAATGAGCAGTACTTC.

At least ten counts were recorded for this clonotype. The CDR3 DNA reads TGTGCCAGCAGCCTGCTCCACGAGCAGTACTTC. This translates into CASSLLHEQYF. The chain couples TRBV2 to TRBJ2-7; D is unresolved. The CDR3 totals 11 residues. Germline CDR1 SNHLY, CDR2 FYNNEI. The V gene lost 6 bases and the J gene lost 5 bases, with 8 bases spanning the gap.

The J gene is TRBJ1-1, the V gene TRBV6-5, with D unclear. Germline lookup yields CDR1 MNHEY and CDR2 SVGAGI. Deletions cut 7 bases from V and 6 bases from J, with 9 bases between. CDR3 size: 11 residues. The CDR3 region has the DNA TGTGCCAGCACCAACCAGGCTGAAGCTTTCTTT. It yields the protein CASTNQAEAFF.

The table lists this clonotype with a few counts. The V gene is TRBV2, the J gene TRBJ1-1; unclear D gene. Germline lookup yields CDR1 SNHLY and CDR2 FYNNEI. This CDR3 has 15 residues. Deletions cut 1 base from V and 7 bases from J, with 16 bases between. Here the CDR3 reads CASSEERIRTSEAFF. CDR3 DNA: TGTGCCAGCAGTGAAGAACGAATTAGGACCAGTGAAGCTTTCTTT. Variable domain in full (rest from reference TRBV2 and TRBJ1-1): EPEVTQTPSHQVTQMGQEVILRCVPISNHLYFYWYRQILGQKVEFLVSFYNNEISEKSEIFDDQFSVERPDGSNFTLKIRSTKLEDSAMYFCASSEERIRTSEAFFGQGTRLTVV.

This chain links TRBV20-1 with TRBJ1-1; D not resolved. CDR1 and CDR2 from the germline V gene are DFQATT and SNEGSKA (reference sequence). CDR3 size: 14 residues. V was shortened by 0 bases and J by 5 bases, with 13 bases between the two germline ends. The CDR3 DNA reads TGCAGTGCTAGAGAAGGAGGATTTGAGACTGAAGCTTTCTTT. Its translation: CSAREGGFETEAFF.

The chain links TRBV6-1 to TRBJ1-5, with 8 bases matching TRBD1. Germline V gives CDR1 MNHNS, CDR2 SASEGT. Trimming took 2 bases from V and 0 from J; bases not matched to a gene: 9. CDR3 length equals 18 residues. In nucleotides, the CDR3 is TGTGCCAGCAGTGAATTGGCAGGGGGCGGATATAGCAATCAGCCCCAGCATTTT. Protein: CASSELAGGGYSNQPQHF.

Details on this clonotype: A single base separates this from a much larger clone, so it may be a read error. The chain combines TRBV12-3 or TRBV12-4 with TRBJ2-5; 9 bases agree with TRBD2. The CDR3 contains 17 residues. The junction had 9 bases not matched to a gene; V was cut back by 0 bases and J by 4 bases. The CDR3 DNA sequence: TGTGCCAGCAGTTTAGCCCTACGGGAAGCGGGGGGAGAGACCCAGTACTTC. It codes for CASSLALREAGGETQYF.

V gene TRBV20-1 combines with J gene TRBJ2-3; the match to TRBD2 covers 12 bases. Germline V gene data show CDR1 as DFQATT and CDR2 as SNEGSKA (reference sequence). The CDR3 runs 16 residues. V was pared by 3 bases and J by 1 base, with 5 bases of the junction left unmatched. In DNA form, the CDR3 reads TGCAGTGCTAGGACCCGACTAGCGGGGGGCACAGATACGCAGTATTTT. It encodes CSARTRLAGGTDTQYF.

This clonotype was counted only a few times. The rearrangement uses TRBV20-1 and TRBJ2-1; tentatively, D is TRBD2 (6 bases). Per the germline V gene, CDR1 is DFQATT and CDR2 is SNEGSKA (reference sequence). The CDR3 length is 13 residues. Trimming left V 0 bases short and J 6 bases short, with 9 bases between. The CDR3, as DNA: TGCAGTGCTAGAGAGCGGGGCGCCAATGAGCAGTTCTTC. It translates to CSARERGANEQFF.

CDR3 amino acids: CASSLLGPAYEQYF. CDR3 bases: TGCGCCAGCAGCTTATTGGGACCGGCCTACGAGCAGTACTTC. The chain couples TRBV5-1 to TRBJ2-7; D possibly matches TRBD1 or TRBD2 (5 bases each). The CDR3 sequence is 14 residues long. V was pared by 2 bases and J by 2 bases, with 11 bases between. The V gene's germline CDR1 is SGHRS and CDR2 YFSETQ.

Turning to this clonotype: Germline and junction disagree at one end, which may indicate a read error. CDR3 nucleotide sequence: TGCAACGTTGTGCGGCCGATGAACACTGAAGCTTTCTTT. This codes for CNVVRPMNTEAFF. The genes are TRBV29-1 and TRBJ1-1; the D is unclear. This CDR3 spans 13 amino acids. Germline V gene sequence: CDR1 SQVTM, CDR2 ANQGSEA.

A remark on this clonotype: A much larger clone sits a single nucleotide away, making a read error possible. CDR3 sequence reads: CSARWRGVETQYF. The CDR3 region has the DNA TGCAGTGCTAGGTGGCGGGGGGTCGAGACCCAGTACTTC. The gene calls are TRBV20-1 and TRBJ2-5; 8 nucleotides match TRBD2. The CDR3 spans 13 residues. V dropped 3 bases and J dropped 5; count of bases not matched to a gene: 5. The germline gives CDR1 DFQATT, CDR2 SNEGSKA (reference sequence).

A remark on this clonotype: The junction departs from the called germline gene at one end, perhaps through a read error. The V call is TRBV20-1, the J call TRBJ1-1; D is ambiguous. The CDR3 sequence is 13 residues long. Germline V gene sequence: CDR1 DFQATT, CDR2 SNEGSKA (reference sequence). Here the CDR3 reads CSATVQLNTEAFF. CDR3 nucleotides: TGCAGTGCCACCGTACAGTTGAACACCGAAGCTTTCTTT.

Notes on this clonotype: One end of the junction fails to match germline, which may point to a read error. The chain joins TRBV30 to TRBJ1-5; TRBD1 aligns across 7 bases. The length of the CDR3 is 13 residues. CDR1 and CDR2 (germline): GTSNPN, SVGIG (reference sequence). The CDR3 coding sequence is TGTGCCGGTAGCTACAGGGGTGGACAGCTCCAGCATTTT. This sequence encodes CAGSYRGGQLQHF.

This clonotype was found many times. The chain links TRBV7-2 to TRBJ1-5; D not certain. Between the trimmed V and J ends, which lost 5 bases and 0 bases, there was a span of 5 bases. This CDR3 has 13 residues. Germline assignment: CDR1 SGHTA and CDR2 FQGNSA. The CDR3 reads CASSPNSNQPQHF. The CDR3 DNA reads TGTGCCAGCAGCCCAAATAGCAATCAGCCCCAGCATTTT.

The chain is built from TRBV5-6 and TRBJ2-3; no clear D gene. The CDR3 contains 11 residues. The ends were cut back, 2 bases at V and 9 bases at J, with 7 bases in the middle. Germline V gene lookup returns CDR1 SGHDT and CDR2 YYEEEE. For the CDR3, the DNA is TGTGCCAGCAGCTTTGAAAACACGCAGTATTTT. Its protein is CASSFENTQYF.

This clonotype came up many times. The genes are TRBV6-6 and TRBJ2-6; maybe TRBD1 (5 bases). Germline-derived CDR1 and CDR2 are MNHNY and SVGAGI (reference sequence). Trimming removed 2 bases from V and 0 bases from J, with 11 bases in between. CDR3 length equals 17 residues. In nucleotides, the CDR3 is TGTGCCAGCAGTTACGAGACAGAGCTCTCTGGGGCCAACGTCCTGACTTTC. Encoded protein: CASSYETELSGANVLTF.

There are a few counts of this clonotype. V and J are TRBV19 and TRBJ1-2; the D is unclear. The germline V and J ends were trimmed by 7 bases and 8 bases, with 14 bases remaining between them. CDR1 is LNHDA, CDR2 SQIVND, per germline (reference sequence). This CDR3 comprises 12 residues. The CDR3 DNA reads TGTGCCAGTAACGATCGAGACGGCGGCTACACCTTC. Amino acid sequence: CASNDRDGGYTF.

This clonotype was recorded many times. This chain links TRBV2 with TRBJ1-6; D is unresolved. Germline CDR1 and CDR2: SNHLY and FYNNEI. The CDR3 is made up of 12 amino acids. Trimming removed 3 bases at V and 10 bases at J, with 7 bases between. The CDR3 nucleotides read TGTGCCAGCAGTGAGGACGACTCACCCCTCCACTTT. It encodes CASSEDDSPLHF.

This clonotype showed up many times. This chain connects TRBV4-1 to TRBJ1-1; D not certain. The V gene lost 7 bases and the J gene lost 0 bases, with 3 bases spanning the gap. This CDR3 is built from 11 residues. CDR1 and CDR2 from the germline V gene are MGHRA and YSYEKL. The CDR3: CASKLNTEAFF. CDR3 DNA sequence: TGCGCCAGCAAATTGAACACTGAAGCTTTCTTT.

The V call is TRBV29-1, the J call TRBJ2-2; a possible D gene is TRBD1 (5 bases). CDR3 length equals 14 residues. V was shortened by 4 bases and J by 1 base, with 10 bases between the two germline ends. The germline V gene has CDR1 SQVTM and CDR2 ANQGSEA. The CDR3 loop reads CSVAIQGNTGELFF. CDR3 DNA: TGCAGCGTTGCAATTCAGGGGAACACCGGGGAGCTGTTTTTT.

As DNA, the CDR3 is TGTGCCAGCAGCTCCCAAATAGCGGGGGGTCCCGGCGATACGCAGTATTTT. This gives the protein CASSSQIAGGPGDTQYF. This sequence joins TRBV7-2 and TRBJ2-3; 10 bases line up with TRBD2. This CDR3 is 17 amino acids long. Trimming took 4 bases from V and 6 from J; bases not matched to a gene: 13. Per germline, CDR1 SGHTA and CDR2 FQGNSA.

The J gene is TRBJ2-5, the V gene TRBV6-2 or TRBV6-3, with D unresolved. Germline values: CDR1 MNHEY, CDR2 SVGEGT. Trimming took off 6 bases at V and 4 bases at J, with 12 bases between the two ends. This CDR3 contains 13 residues. CDR3 in DNA: TGTGCCAGCAGCCCACAGTACCCAGAGACCCAGTACTTC. This translates into CASSPQYPETQYF.

This clonotype was seen at least ten times. This chain uses TRBV9 with TRBJ2-5; tentatively, D is TRBD1 (6 bases). V dropped 4 bases and J dropped 3 bases, with 10 bases sitting between them. In germline, CDR1 is SGDLS, CDR2 YYNGEE. The CDR3 sequence is 13 residues long. Written as DNA, the CDR3 is TGTGCCAGCAGCCAGGGGTCGAAAGAGACCCAGTACTTC. Translating it yields CASSQGSKETQYF.

In its sample, this clonotype was seen many times. The V and J genes are TRBV5-6 and TRBJ1-2; D unresolved. This CDR3 spans 13 amino acids. Germline values: CDR1 SGHDT, CDR2 YYEEEE. Trimming cost V 1 base and J 4 bases, with 8 bases left between them. In nucleotides, the CDR3 is TGTGCCAGCAGCTTGCCAGGTACCTATGGCTACACCTTC. Its protein product is CASSLPGTYGYTF.

The chain uses TRBV3-1 and TRBJ2-5; 8 positions agree with TRBD1. The V and J ends lost 3 bases and 5 bases, in that order; junction bases with no gene match: 14. The length of the CDR3 is 17 residues. Germline V gives CDR1 LGHDT, CDR2 YNNKEL (reference sequence). Here the CDR3 DNA reads TGTGCCAGCAGCCATCGGAGAGGACAGGGAAGAGGGGAGACCCAGTACTTC. It specifies CASSHRRGQGRGETQYF.

CDR3 residues: CALRGEGEQPQHF. The CDR3 DNA reads as TGTGCCCTCCGAGGGGAAGGAGAACAGCCCCAGCATTTT. The J gene is TRBJ1-5, the V gene TRBV30; possibly TRBD1 for D (5 bases). CDR3 length: 13 residues. The V gene lost 8 bases and the J gene lost 7 bases, with 18 bases spanning the gap. From germline, CDR1 is GTSNPN and CDR2 SVGIG (reference sequence).

This clonotype was observed at least ten times. A much larger clone lies one base from this, so it may be a read error. This rearrangement joins TRBV6-6 to TRBJ2-5; TRBD2 matches at 9 bases. This CDR3 region has 17 residues. Germline lookup yields CDR1 MNHNY and CDR2 SVGAGI (reference sequence). V lost 3 bases, J lost 11 bases, and 19 bases stayed unmatched. CDR3 loop: CASSYSPTSGLYNEQYF. In DNA form, the CDR3 reads TGTGCCAGCAGTTATTCCCCGACTAGCGGTCTATACAATGAGCAGTACTTC.

A few counts support this clonotype. Its ends do not fully match the called genes, so a read error is possible. The chain uses TRBV5-1 and TRBJ2-3, with 14 bases aligning to TRBD2. Looked up from germline, CDR1 is SGHRS and CDR2 is YFSETQ. CDR3 length equals 17 residues. The chain's CDR3 is CASSSGLAGGRTDTRYF. CDR3 sequence (DNA): TGCGCCAGCAGCTCCGGACTAGCGGGGGGACGCACAGATACGCGGTATTTT.

At least ten counts were recorded for this clonotype. The chain carries TRBV20-1 and TRBJ2-5; 8 bases are shared with TRBD2. Germline V CDR1 and CDR2: DFQATT, SNEGSKA (reference sequence). V trimming: 6 bases; J trimming: 5 bases; junction bases outside the gene matches: 8. The CDR3 extends over 13 amino acids. In DNA form, the CDR3 reads TGCAGTGCGCCTCGTGCGGGGGGCGAGACCCAGTACTTC. It encodes CSAPRAGGETQYF.

This clonotype was counted only a few times. Possible read error: a much larger clone is one base away. The genes are TRBV4-1 and TRBJ1-2; maybe TRBD1 (5 bases). This CDR3 region has 15 residues. Germline CDR1 reads MGHRA; CDR2 reads YSYEKL. V lost 4 bases to trimming and J lost 3 bases, with 15 bases between them. The CDR3 is CASSPHRDEDYGYTF. Written as DNA, the CDR3 is TGCGCCAGCAGCCCCCACCGGGACGAGGACTATGGCTACACCTTC.